The 2 T cell receptor beta chains in this list originate from one sample, sequenced in a study of lymphopenia after photon versus proton radiotherapy. Assay used: immunoSEQ multiplex PCR; TCRdb lists only in-frame clones, some missing. Of more than 50,000 clones in the sample, about four fifths were seen once. Sequenced here: peripheral blood, sampled from a patient treated with photon-based radiotherapy. These receptors all come from a man aged 50 or older with gastric cancer.

The V gene is TRBV6-1, the J gene TRBJ2-5; D perhaps matches TRBD2 (5 bases). Germline values: CDR1 MNHNS, CDR2 SASEGT. Trimming cost V 3 bases and J 1 base, with 12 bases left between them. This CDR3 contains 15 residues. The CDR3 nucleotides read TGTGCCAGCAGTGACGCTCCGGGGTCCCAAGAGACCCAGTACTTC. Translating it yields CASSDAPGSQETQYF.

The rearrangement links TRBV7-8 to TRBJ2-2; 7 nucleotides line up with TRBD1. V lost 4 bases, J lost 6 bases, and 2 bases stayed unmatched. CDR1 is SGHVS and CDR2 is FQNEAQ in the germline V gene. The CDR3 is 13 amino acids. The CDR3 is CASSYDRAGELFF. The DNA for the CDR3 is TGTGCCAGCAGCTACGACAGGGCCGGGGAGCTGTTTTTT.